Listed here is a single T cell receptor (beta chain). Its target is unknown. This sample was included in a study of blood T cells in healthy people across ages. A sample-barcoded 5' primer and a J-beta primer mix were used in a second PCR of roughly 6 to 11 cycles. A template-switch adaptor with 12 random nucleotides tagged each cDNA molecule. TCRdb re-derived calls from the 5' RACE reads in MiXCR, one entry per CDR3 protein. Of approximately 1.5 million distinct CDR3 sequences listed, approximately 42% are singletons. Total RNA, at least 5 micrograms per sample, came from PBMCs. Study-level findings and limits: Getting older went along with TCR beta diversity per million T cells dropping roughly linearly. Long-lived donors carried more naive CD4+ cells and greater diversity than aged donors.

There are 14 residues in the CDR3. Trimming stripped 5 bases from V and 0 bases from J, with 8 bases between. Germline CDR1 is MNHEY and CDR2 is SMNVEV (reference sequence). Specimen: blood. The chain couples TRBV27 to TRBJ2-1; no clear D. The receptor was derived from a woman under 30 in good health. The DNA of the CDR3 is TGTGCCAGCAGTGTTGGTCACTCCTACAATGAGCAGTTCTTC. Translated, it gives CASSVGHSYNEQFF.